The clone carrying this T cell receptor (beta chain) counts as medium-sized (0.01 to 0.1%). Antigen specificity is unknown. This entry comes from a study of vaccination and CD4 T cells after COVID-19. Study-level information: Those taking part got two shots of either the BNT162b2 or the mRNA-1273 vaccine.

Unmatched junction bases numbered 9, after V lost 0 bases and J lost 2 bases. This CDR3 has 17 residues. Germline lookup yields CDR1 SGHAT and CDR2 FQNNGV. Treatment of the sample: approximately 10-day PBMC culture with coronavirus spike peptide pools or control peptides (ViraFEST assay). The assay that was used to sequence DNA from cultured CD4+ T cells was the Oncomine TCR Beta short-read assay. After culture, CD4+ T cells served as the source for genomic DNA extraction. MiXCR, applied by TCRdb to the PCR reads, yields one record per CDR3 protein. The sample has thousands of distinct CDR3 sequences, approximately 48% seen once.

The sequencing sample was made of CD4+ T cells from blood, cultured in vitro. This sequence joins TRBV11-2 and TRBJ1-2; 7 positions agree with TRBD1. The sequence was obtained from a human donor who had recovered from COVID-19. CDR3: CASSLDLQTGRNYGYTF. CDR3 nucleotide sequence: TGTGCCAGCAGCTTAGACTTACAGACAGGGCGGAACTATGGCTACACCTTC.